This T cell receptor beta chain was recorded in a study of cytomegalovirus exposure and HLA in healthy donors. Background on the study: As released early, the data held 80 million to 90 million unique TCRs from HLA-typed donors. Whole-study results and caveats: Exclusion applied to some V segments, including TRBV6-2 and TRBV6-3, as they were indistinguishable.

CDR3 size: 13 residues. Germline-derived CDR1 and CDR2 are MGHDK and SYGVNS. V lost 4 bases and J 4 bases, leaving 10 bases between the germline ends. This clone was recorded a few times. The target antigen is unknown. The PCR employed 60 Vbeta primers together with 13 Jbeta primers. In the original analysis: Later work found 80 million or so unique TCR beta chains, with roughly 11 million shared. Assay: immunoSEQ multiplex PCR; the TCRdb copy retains only in-frame clones and omits some. That table gives V, J and clone size, and the DNA gave D and trimming. Counted here are over 130,000 clones, just under 65% occurring once; the ten biggest clones make up about 7.1%.

This clonotype originated in a woman aged 55-69 years in good health and CMV-seropositive. Specimen: PBMCs. The chain recombines TRBV25-1 with TRBJ1-1; perhaps TRBD1 as D (5 bases). CDR3 amino acids: CASSAQGFTEAFF. For the CDR3, the DNA is TGTGCCAGCAGTGCCCAGGGATTCACTGAAGCTTTCTTT. Filled out from reference TRBV25-1 and TRBJ1-1, the complete variable domain reads EADIYQTPRYLVIGTGKKITLECSQTMGHDKMYWYQQDPGMELHLIHYSYGVNSTEKGDLSSESTVSRIRTEHFPLTLESARPSHTSQYLCASSAQGFTEAFFGQGTRLTVV.